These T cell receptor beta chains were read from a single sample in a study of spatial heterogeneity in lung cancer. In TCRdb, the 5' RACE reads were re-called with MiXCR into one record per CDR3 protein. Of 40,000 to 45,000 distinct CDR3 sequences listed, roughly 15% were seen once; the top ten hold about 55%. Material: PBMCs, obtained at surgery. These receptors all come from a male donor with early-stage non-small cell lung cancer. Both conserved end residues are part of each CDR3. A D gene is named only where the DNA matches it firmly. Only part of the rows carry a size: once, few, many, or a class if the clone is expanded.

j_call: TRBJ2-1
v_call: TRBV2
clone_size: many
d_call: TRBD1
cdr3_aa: CASNLAGQVYNEQFF
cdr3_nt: TGTGCCAGTAATCTCGCGGGACAGGTCTACAATGAGCAGTTCTTC

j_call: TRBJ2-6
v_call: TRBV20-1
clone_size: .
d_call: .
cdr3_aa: CSARDLSGSGANVLTF
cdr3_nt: TGCAGTGCTAGAGATCTGTCAGGGTCCGGGGCCAACGTCCTGACTTTC

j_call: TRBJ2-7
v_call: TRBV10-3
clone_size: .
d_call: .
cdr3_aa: CAISESSGSSGYF
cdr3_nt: TGTGCCATCAGTGAGTCTTCCGGGTCCTCTGGGTACTTC

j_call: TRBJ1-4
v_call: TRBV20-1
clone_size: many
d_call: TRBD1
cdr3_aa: CSAQTGVAEKLFF
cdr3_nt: TGCAGTGCTCAGACAGGGGTGGCGGAAAAACTGTTTTTT

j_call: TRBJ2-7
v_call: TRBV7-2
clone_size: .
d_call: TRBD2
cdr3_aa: CASSISGGSYEQYF
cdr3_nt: TGTGCCAGCAGCATTAGCGGGGGTTCCTACGAGCAGTACTTC

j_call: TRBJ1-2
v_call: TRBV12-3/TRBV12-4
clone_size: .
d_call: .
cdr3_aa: CASSPPEGRFSLGYTF
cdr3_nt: TGTGCCAGCAGCCCACCCGAGGGCAGGTTTTCCCTAGGCTACACCTTC

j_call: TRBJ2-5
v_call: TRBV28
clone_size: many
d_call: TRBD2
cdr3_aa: CASSRSGLAGAKTQYF
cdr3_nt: TGTGCCAGCAGCCGATCGGGACTAGCGGGAGCAAAGACCCAGTACTTC

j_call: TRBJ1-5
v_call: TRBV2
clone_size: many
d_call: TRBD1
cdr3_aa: CASSTQGLNQPQHF
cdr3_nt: TGTGCCAGCAGCACACAGGGGCTCAATCAGCCCCAGCATTTT

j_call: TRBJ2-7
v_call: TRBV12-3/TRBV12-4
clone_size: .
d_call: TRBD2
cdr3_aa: CASSYGGGSSYEQYF
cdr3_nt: TGTGCCAGCAGTTATGGCGGGGGGAGCTCCTACGAGCAGTACTTC

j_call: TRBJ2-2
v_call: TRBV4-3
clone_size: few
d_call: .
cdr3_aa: CATSPGNANTGELFF
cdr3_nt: TGCGCCACCAGCCCTGGGAACGCGAACACCGGGGAGCTGTTTTTT

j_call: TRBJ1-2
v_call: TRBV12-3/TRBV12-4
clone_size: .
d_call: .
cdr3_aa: CASSNSYGYTF
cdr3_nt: TGTGCCAGTTCTAACAGCTATGGCTACACCTTC

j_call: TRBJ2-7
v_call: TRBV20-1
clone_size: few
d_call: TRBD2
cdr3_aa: CSARSRTSGDPYEQYF
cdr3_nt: TGCAGTGCTAGATCACGGACTAGCGGGGACCCCTACGAGCAGTACTTC

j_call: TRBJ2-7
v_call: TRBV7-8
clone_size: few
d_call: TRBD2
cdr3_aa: CASSGRAGKTYEQYF
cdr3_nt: TGTGCCAGCAGCGGGAGAGCGGGAAAAACCTACGAGCAGTACTTC

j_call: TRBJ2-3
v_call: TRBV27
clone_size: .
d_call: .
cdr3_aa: CASSPPPYTDTQYF
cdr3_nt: TGTGCCAGCAGTCCCCCTCCGTATACAGATACGCAGTATTTT

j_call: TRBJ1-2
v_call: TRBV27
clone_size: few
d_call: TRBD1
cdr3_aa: CASSFSGQGGYGYTF
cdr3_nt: TGTGCCAGCAGTTTTTCGGGACAGGGAGGCTATGGCTACACCTTC

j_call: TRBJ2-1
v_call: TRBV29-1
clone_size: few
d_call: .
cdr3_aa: CSVDPEEFVEQFF
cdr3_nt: TGCAGCGTTGATCCGGAGGAGTTTGTTGAGCAGTTCTTC

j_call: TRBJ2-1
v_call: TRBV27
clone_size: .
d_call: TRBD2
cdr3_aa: CASTAASGTYNEQFF
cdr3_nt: TGTGCCAGCACCGCCGCTAGCGGAACTTACAATGAGCAGTTCTTC

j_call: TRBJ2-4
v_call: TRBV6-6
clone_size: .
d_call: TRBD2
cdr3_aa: CASSYLGLADNIQYF
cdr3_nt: TGTGCCAGCAGTTACTTGGGACTAGCGGATAACATTCAGTACTTC

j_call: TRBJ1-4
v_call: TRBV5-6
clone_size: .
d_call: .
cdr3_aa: CASTTTGATNEKLFF
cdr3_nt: TGTGCCAGCACCACTACGGGGGCAACTAATGAAAAACTGTTTTTT

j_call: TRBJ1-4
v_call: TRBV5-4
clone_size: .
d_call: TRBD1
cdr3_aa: CASSLGDRGGEKLFF
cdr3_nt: TGTGCCAGCAGCTTGGGGGACAGGGGCGGTGAAAAACTGTTTTTT

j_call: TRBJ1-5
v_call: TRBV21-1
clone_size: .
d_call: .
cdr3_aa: CASSKTRTDNQPQHF
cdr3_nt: TGTGCCAGCAGCAAAACCCGGACAGACAATCAGCCCCAGCATTTT

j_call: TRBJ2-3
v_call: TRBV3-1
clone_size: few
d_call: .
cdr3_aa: CASSQWTITDTQYF
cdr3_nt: TGTGCCAGCAGCCAATGGACGATCACAGATACGCAGTATTTT

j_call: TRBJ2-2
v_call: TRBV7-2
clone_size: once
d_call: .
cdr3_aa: CASSPGQTGELFF
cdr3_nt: TGTGCCAGCAGCCCCGGACAGACCGGGGAGCTGTTTTTT

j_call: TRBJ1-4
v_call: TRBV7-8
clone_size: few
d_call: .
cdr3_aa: CASSSRSLEEKLFF
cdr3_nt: TGTGCCAGCAGCTCCCGGTCTTTGGAAGAAAAACTGTTTTTT

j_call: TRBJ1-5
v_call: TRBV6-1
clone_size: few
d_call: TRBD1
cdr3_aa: CASSRPGQGLNQPQHF
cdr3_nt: TGTGCCAGCAGTAGACCGGGACAGGGATTGAATCAGCCCCAGCATTTT

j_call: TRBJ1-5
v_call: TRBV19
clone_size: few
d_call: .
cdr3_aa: CASSIDGPGVVYQPQHF
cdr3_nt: TGTGCCAGTAGTATAGACGGTCCAGGGGTGGTCTATCAGCCCCAGCATTTT

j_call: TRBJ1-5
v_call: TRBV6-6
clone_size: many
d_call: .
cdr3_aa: CASSYFDRNQPQHF
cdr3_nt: TGTGCCAGCAGTTACTTCGACAGAAATCAGCCCCAGCATTTT

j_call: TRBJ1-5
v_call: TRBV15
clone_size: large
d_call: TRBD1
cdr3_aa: CATRQGMGNQPQHF
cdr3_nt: TGTGCCACTCGACAGGGGATGGGCAATCAGCCCCAGCATTTT

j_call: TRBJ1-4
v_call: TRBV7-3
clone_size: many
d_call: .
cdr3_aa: CASSPTGYDEKLFF
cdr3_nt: TGTGCCAGCAGCCCGACAGGATACGATGAAAAACTGTTTTTT

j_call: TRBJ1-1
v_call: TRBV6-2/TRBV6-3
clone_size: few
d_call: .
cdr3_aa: CASKPGQHTEAFF
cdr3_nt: TGTGCCAGCAAACCGGGCCAACACACTGAAGCTTTCTTT

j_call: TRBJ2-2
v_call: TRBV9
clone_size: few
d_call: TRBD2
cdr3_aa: CASSARTSLGELFF
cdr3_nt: TGTGCCAGCAGCGCTCGGACTAGTTTGGGGGAGCTGTTTTTT

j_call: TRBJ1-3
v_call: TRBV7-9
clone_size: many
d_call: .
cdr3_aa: CASSPTQGTGNTIYF
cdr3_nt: TGTGCCAGCAGCCCTACACAGGGCACTGGAAACACCATATATTTT

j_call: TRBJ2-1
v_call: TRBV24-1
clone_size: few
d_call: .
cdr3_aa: CATSREQGGFDEQFF
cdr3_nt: TGTGCCACCTCCAGGGAGCAGGGGGGATTCGATGAGCAGTTCTTC

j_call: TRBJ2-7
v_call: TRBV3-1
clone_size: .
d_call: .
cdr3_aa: CASSQSVWTAEQYF
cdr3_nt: TGTGCCAGCAGCCAATCTGTCTGGACGGCCGAGCAGTACTTC

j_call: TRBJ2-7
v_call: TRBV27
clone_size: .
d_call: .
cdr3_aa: CASSLGRLGEQYF
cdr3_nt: TGTGCCAGCAGTTTGGGAAGGCTCGGCGAGCAGTACTTC

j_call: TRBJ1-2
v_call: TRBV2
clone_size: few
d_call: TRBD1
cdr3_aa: CASSGPQGAYGYTF
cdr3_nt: TGTGCCAGCAGTGGCCCCCAGGGGGCCTATGGCTACACCTTC

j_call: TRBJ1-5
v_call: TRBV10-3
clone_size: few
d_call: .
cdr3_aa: CAISGGIPGNQPQHF
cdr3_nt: TGTGCCATCAGCGGGGGAATCCCGGGCAATCAGCCCCAGCATTTT

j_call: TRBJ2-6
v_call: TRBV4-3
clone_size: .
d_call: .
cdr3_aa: CASSQQGQLSGANVLTF
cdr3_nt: TGCGCCAGCAGCCAACAAGGACAGCTCTCTGGGGCCAACGTCCTGACTTTC

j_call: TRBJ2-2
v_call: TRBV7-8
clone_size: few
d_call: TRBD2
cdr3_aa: CASSPLSGKVGELFF
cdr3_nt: TGTGCCAGCAGCCCACTTAGCGGGAAGGTTGGGGAGCTGTTTTTT

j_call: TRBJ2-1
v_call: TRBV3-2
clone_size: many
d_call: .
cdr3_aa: CANHDGQSSYNEQFF
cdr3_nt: TGTGCCAACCACGACGGACAGAGCTCCTACAATGAGCAGTTCTTC

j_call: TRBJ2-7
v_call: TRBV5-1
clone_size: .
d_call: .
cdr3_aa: CASSFGPGYEQYF
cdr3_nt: TGCGCCAGCAGCTTTGGGCCAGGGTATGAGCAGTACTTC

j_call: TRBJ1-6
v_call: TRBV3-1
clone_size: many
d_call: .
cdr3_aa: CASSPGGRADNSPLHF
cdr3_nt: TGTGCCAGCAGCCCCGGCGGCAGGGCAGATAATTCACCCCTCCACTTT

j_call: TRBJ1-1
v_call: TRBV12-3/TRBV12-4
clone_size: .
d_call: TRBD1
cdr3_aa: CASSLANRGKGKTEAFF
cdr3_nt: TGTGCCAGCAGTTTAGCGAACAGGGGGAAAGGGAAAACTGAAGCTTTCTTT